These 18 T cell receptor beta chains were sequenced from one sample in a study of T cells in Graves' hyperthyroidism and ophthalmopathy. TCR beta CDR3 regions were amplified from RNA. Researchers ran a first-round RT-PCR on the TCR CDR3 using the HTBI primer set. One entry per CDR3 protein, called by TCRdb with MiXCR from the multiplex PCR reads. The data contain roughly 250,000 distinct CDR3 sequences, 15% to 20% of them singletons. The sequenced material came from blood. The receptor set was obtained from a woman between 18 and 29 years old with Graves' ophthalmopathy.

This clonotype was seen ten or more times. The rearrangement joins TRBV11-1 to TRBJ2-1; a possible D gene is TRBD2 (6 bases). Trimming took off 5 bases at V and 3 bases at J, with 17 bases between the two ends. The CDR3 sequence is 16 residues long. Germline-derived CDR1 and CDR2 are SGHAT and FQDESV (reference sequence). Written as DNA, the CDR3 is TGTGCCAGCAGCCCTGCTATGGCGGGACTCTACAATGAGCAGTTCTTC. It translates to CASSPAMAGLYNEQFF.

This clonotype showed up many times. CDR3 DNA: TGTGCCAGCCTATGGGGGCCCTTATCTGGCTACACCTTC. Protein product: CASLWGPLSGYTF. The chain combines TRBV6-1 with TRBJ1-2, with D perhaps matching TRBD1 (6 bases). The germline CDR1 and CDR2 sequences are MNHNS and SASEGT. The CDR3 loop spans 13 amino acids. V lost 8 bases and J 7 bases, leaving 17 bases between the germline ends.

A few counts support this clonotype. This chain links TRBV19 with TRBJ1-4, with D tentatively TRBD1 (5 bases). The CDR3 runs to 17 residues. Germline V gene data show CDR1 as LNHDA and CDR2 as SQIVND (reference sequence). Trimming took off 6 bases at V and 3 bases at J, with 20 bases between the two ends. The CDR3 spells CASSPTRWGDPNEKLFF. As DNA, the CDR3 is TGTGCCAGTAGCCCAACCCGGTGGGGGGACCCTAATGAAAAACTGTTTTTT. Full variable domain (missing parts from reference TRBV19 and TRBJ1-4): DGGITQSPKYLFRKEGQNVTLSCEQNLNHDAMYWYRQDPGQGLRLIYYSQIVNDFQKGDIAEGYSVSREKKESFPLTVTSAQKNPTAFYLCASSPTRWGDPNEKLFFGSGTQLSVL.

In its sample, this clonotype was seen a few times. A much larger clone lies a single base off, so this may be a read error. The chain has TRBV20-1 and TRBJ2-7, with a weak D call TRBD2 (6 bases). Germline loops: CDR1 DFQATT, CDR2 SNEGSKA (reference sequence). Trimming left V 3 bases short and J 0 bases short, with 27 bases between. The CDR3 totals 19 residues. CDR3 protein: CSASPYAGSRGLNSYEQYF. The CDR3 coding sequence is TGCAGTGCTAGTCCCTATGCCGGGAGTCGGGGACTTAACTCCTACGAGCAGTACTTC.

In its sample, this clonotype was seen many times. V and J are TRBV10-3 and TRBJ1-1; TRBD1 aligns across 11 bases. Losses at the gene ends were 4 bases for V and 5 bases for J; bases not matched to a gene: 6. The CDR3 totals 15 residues. From germline, CDR1 is ENHRY and CDR2 SYGVKD. The CDR3 sequence: CAISGEDRGRTEAFF. CDR3 DNA sequence: TGTGCCATCAGTGGGGAGGACAGGGGGCGGACTGAAGCTTTCTTT.

The table lists this clonotype with many counts. The chain employs TRBV29-1 and TRBJ1-2; D is undetermined. The germline V and J ends were trimmed by 1 base and 5 bases, with 5 bases remaining between them. The CDR3 consists of 11 residues. The V gene's germline CDR1 is SQVTM and CDR2 ANQGSEA. CDR3 DNA sequence: TGCAGCGTTGAAGCTGCATATGGCTACACCTTC. It translates to CSVEAAYGYTF.

This clonotype was seen many times. V and J are TRBV18 and TRBJ1-6, with D possibly being TRBD1 (6 bases). Germline CDR1 is KGHSH and CDR2 is LQKENI. V was pared by 4 bases and J by 8 bases, with 12 bases between. The CDR3 has 14 residues. The CDR3 loop reads CASSRQVGDSPLHF. CDR3 nucleotide sequence: TGTGCCAGCTCACGACAGGTTGGAGATTCACCCCTCCACTTT.

This clonotype appeared many times. The chain employs TRBV12-3 or TRBV12-4 and TRBJ1-5, with D hard to call. The ends were cut back, 2 bases at V and 0 bases at J, with 5 bases in the middle. CDR3 size: 14 residues. This CDR3 is CASSLRHSNQPQHF. The CDR3 nucleotides read TGTGCCAGCAGTTTACGCCATAGCAATCAGCCCCAGCATTTT.

This clonotype came up many times. The V and J genes are TRBV4-3 and TRBJ1-2; tentative D call: TRBD1 (6 bases). V was clipped by 1 base and J by 4 bases, with 16 bases between them. This CDR3 spans 16 amino acids. In germline, CDR1 is LGHNA, CDR2 YSLEER. The CDR3 loop reads CASSQGRNKGVYGYTF. The CDR3 DNA is TGCGCCAGCAGCCAAGGCCGTAATAAGGGGGTCTATGGCTACACCTTC.

This clonotype was seen repeatedly, ten times or more. CDR3: CASSHGTANEKLFF. The CDR3 nucleotides read TGCGCCAGCAGCCACGGGACTGCTAATGAAAAACTGTTTTTT. This sequence joins TRBV4-1 and TRBJ1-4, with D tentatively TRBD1 (5 bases). Germline CDR1 reads MGHRA; CDR2 reads YSYEKL. Between the trimmed V and J ends, which lost 3 bases and 3 bases, there was a span of 8 bases. The CDR3 is 14 amino acids.

This clonotype was counted ten times or more. The chain couples TRBV20-1 to TRBJ1-1, with a possible D match to TRBD1 (5 bases). Germline CDR1 DFQATT, CDR2 SNEGSKA (reference sequence). Deletions cut 1 base from V and 11 bases from J, with 17 bases between. CDR3 length: 13 amino acids. The CDR3 loop reads CSARVLVTGRAFF. In nucleotides, the CDR3 is TGCAGTGCTAGAGTTCTGGTAACAGGTCGGGCTTTCTTT.

This clonotype came up many times. The genes are TRBV12-3 or TRBV12-4 and TRBJ1-5; D is ambiguous. CDR3 length: 12 amino acids. Deletions cut 4 bases from V and 2 bases from J, with 3 bases between. The CDR3 protein is CASSSGNQPQHF. Written as DNA, the CDR3 is TGTGCCAGCAGTTCGGGCAATCAGCCCCAGCATTTT.

This clonotype was seen repeatedly, ten times or more. The chain has TRBV7-6 and TRBJ2-7, with 12 bases aligning to TRBD2. J gave up 7 bases and V 4 bases, and 2 bases lay outside the gene matches. The CDR3 consists of 13 residues. Looked up from germline, CDR1 is SGHVS and CDR2 is FNYEAQ. CDR3 bases: TGTGCCAGCAGCTCGGGACTAGCGGGTGAGCAGTACTTC. It specifies CASSSGLAGEQYF.

The chain employs TRBV14 and TRBJ2-5; D gene unclear. CDR1 SGHDN and CDR2 FVKESK come from the germline V gene. The CDR3 loop spans 13 amino acids. V was shortened by 2 bases and J by 2 bases, with 6 bases between the two germline ends. CDR3: CASSQRRQETQYF. The CDR3 nucleotides read TGTGCCAGCAGCCAAAGGAGACAAGAGACCCAGTACTTC.

This clonotype was seen repeatedly, ten times or more. The genes are TRBV29-1 and TRBJ2-3, with D maybe TRBD1 (6 bases). Trimming cost V 4 bases and J 1 base, with 9 bases left between them. CDR3 length: 13 amino acids. Germline V gene lookup returns CDR1 SQVTM and CDR2 ANQGSEA. CDR3 region: CSVGKGGTDTQYF. In DNA form, the CDR3 reads TGCAGCGTTGGGAAGGGGGGCACAGATACGCAGTATTTT.

This chain uses TRBV3-1 with TRBJ2-7, with 7 bases identical to TRBD1. The CDR3 spans 14 residues. V trimming: 4 bases; J trimming: 2 bases; junction bases outside the gene matches: 5. The germline CDR1 and CDR2 sequences are LGHDT and YNNKEL (reference sequence). CDR3 bases: TGTGCCAGCAGCCGACAGGGAGAGGCCTACGAGCAGTACTTC. The encoded protein is CASSRQGEAYEQYF.

In its sample, this clonotype was seen many times. V and J are TRBV27 and TRBJ2-3; 12 nucleotides agree with TRBD2. CDR3 size: 16 residues. The germline gives CDR1 MNHEY, CDR2 SMNVEV (reference sequence). The V and J ends lost 4 bases and 2 bases, in that order; junction bases with no gene match: 4. Written as DNA, the CDR3 is TGTGCCAGCAGTTGGGGGACTAGCGGGTACACAGATACGCAGTATTTT. Protein sequence: CASSWGTSGYTDTQYF.

In this sample, this clonotype turned up many times. This chain links TRBV28 with TRBJ1-2, with 9 bases aligning to TRBD1. V dropped 1 base and J dropped 1; count of bases not matched to a gene: 1. The CDR3 loop spans 15 amino acids. Germline V CDR1 and CDR2: MDHEN, SYDVKM. The CDR3 region is CASSLSDRGNYGYTF. CDR3 DNA sequence: TGTGCCAGCAGTTTATCGGACAGGGGTAACTATGGCTACACCTTC.